The clone carrying this T cell receptor (beta chain) was seen a single time. Profiling relied on immunoSEQ multiplex PCR, and the TCRdb table lists in-frame clones only, not all of them. The sample lists around 100,000 clones, about 89% occurring once. The V gene's germline CDR1 is DFQATT and CDR2 SNEGSKA (reference sequence). V shed 3 bases and J shed 1 base, with 3 bases lying between them. The CDR3 extends over 11 amino acids. These data are taken from a study of control samples from healthy donors and cancer patients. The TCR sequence derives from a man aged 55 to 70 with lung cancer. The V and J genes are TRBV20-1 and TRBJ1-1; the D is unclear. Material for sequencing was PBMCs. CDR3 protein: CSASWNTEAFF. As DNA, the CDR3 is TGCAGTGCTAGCTGGAACACTGAAGCTTTCTTT.